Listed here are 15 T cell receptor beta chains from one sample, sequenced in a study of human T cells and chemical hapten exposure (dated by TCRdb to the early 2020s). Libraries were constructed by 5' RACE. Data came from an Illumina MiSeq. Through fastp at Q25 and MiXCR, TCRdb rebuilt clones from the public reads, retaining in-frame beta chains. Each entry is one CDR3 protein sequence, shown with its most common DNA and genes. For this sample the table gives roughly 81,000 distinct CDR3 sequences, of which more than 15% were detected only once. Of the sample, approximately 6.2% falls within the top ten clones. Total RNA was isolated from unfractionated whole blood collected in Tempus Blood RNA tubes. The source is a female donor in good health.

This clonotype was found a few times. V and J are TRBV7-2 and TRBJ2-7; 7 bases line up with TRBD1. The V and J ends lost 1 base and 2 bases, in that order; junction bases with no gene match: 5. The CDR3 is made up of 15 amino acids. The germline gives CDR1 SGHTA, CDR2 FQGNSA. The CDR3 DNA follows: TGTGCCAGCAGCTTAGGACAGGGCGGCACCTACGAGCAGTACTTC. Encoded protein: CASSLGQGGTYEQYF.

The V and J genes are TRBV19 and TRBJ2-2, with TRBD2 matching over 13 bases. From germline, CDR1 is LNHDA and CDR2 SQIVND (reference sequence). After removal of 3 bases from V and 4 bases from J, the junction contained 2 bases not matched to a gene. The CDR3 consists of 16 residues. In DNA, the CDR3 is TGTGCCAGTAGTATGGGACTAGCGGGGCTCACCGGGGAGCTGTTTTTT. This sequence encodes CASSMGLAGLTGELFF.

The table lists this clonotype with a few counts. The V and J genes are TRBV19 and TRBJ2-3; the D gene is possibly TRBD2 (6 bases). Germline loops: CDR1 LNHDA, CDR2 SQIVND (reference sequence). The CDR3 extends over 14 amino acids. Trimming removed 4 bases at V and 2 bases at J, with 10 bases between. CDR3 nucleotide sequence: TGTGCCAGTAGTAAGGCGGGGCCCACAGATACGCAGTATTTT. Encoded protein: CASSKAGPTDTQYF.

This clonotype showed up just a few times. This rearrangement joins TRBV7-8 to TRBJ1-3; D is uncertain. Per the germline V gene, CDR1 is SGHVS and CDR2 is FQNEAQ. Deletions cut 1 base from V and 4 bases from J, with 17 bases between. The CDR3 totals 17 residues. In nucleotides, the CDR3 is TGTGCCAGCAGCTTAGATGGGTTGGGAGTTGCGGGAAACACCATATATTTT. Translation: CASSLDGLGVAGNTIYF.

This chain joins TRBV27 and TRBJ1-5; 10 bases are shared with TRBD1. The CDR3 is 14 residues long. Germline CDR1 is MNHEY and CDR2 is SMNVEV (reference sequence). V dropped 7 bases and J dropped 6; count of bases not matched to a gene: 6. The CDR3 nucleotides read TGTGCCAGCACCATGACAGGGGGCAGTCAGCCCCAGCATTTT. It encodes CASTMTGGSQPQHF.

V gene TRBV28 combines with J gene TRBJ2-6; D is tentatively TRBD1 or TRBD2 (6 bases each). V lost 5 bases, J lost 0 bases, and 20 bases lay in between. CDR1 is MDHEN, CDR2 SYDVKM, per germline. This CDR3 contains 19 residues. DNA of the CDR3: TGTGCCAGCAGTCCGGGGGCCGGGACATATTACTCTGGGGCCAACGTCCTGACTTTC. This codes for CASSPGAGTYYSGANVLTF.

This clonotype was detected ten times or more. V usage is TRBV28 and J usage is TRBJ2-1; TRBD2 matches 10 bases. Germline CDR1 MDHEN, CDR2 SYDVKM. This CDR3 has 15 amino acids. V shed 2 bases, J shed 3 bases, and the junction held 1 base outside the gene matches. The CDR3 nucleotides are TGTGCCAGCAGTTTAGTAGCGGGAGGCTACAATGAGCAGTTCTTC. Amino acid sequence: CASSLVAGGYNEQFF.

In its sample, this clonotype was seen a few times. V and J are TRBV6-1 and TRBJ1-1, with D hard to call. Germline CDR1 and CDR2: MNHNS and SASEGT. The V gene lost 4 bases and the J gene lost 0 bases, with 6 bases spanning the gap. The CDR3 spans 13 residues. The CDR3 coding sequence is TGTGCCAGCAGTGGGACGCTGAACACTGAAGCTTTCTTT. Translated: CASSGTLNTEAFF.

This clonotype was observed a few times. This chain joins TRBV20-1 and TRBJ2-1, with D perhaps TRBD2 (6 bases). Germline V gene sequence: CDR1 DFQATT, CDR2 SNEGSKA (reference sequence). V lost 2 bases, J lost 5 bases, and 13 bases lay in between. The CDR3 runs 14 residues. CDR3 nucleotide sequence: TGCAGTGCTAGAAACCGGGAGACCCACAATGAGCAGTTCTTC. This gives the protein CSARNRETHNEQFF.

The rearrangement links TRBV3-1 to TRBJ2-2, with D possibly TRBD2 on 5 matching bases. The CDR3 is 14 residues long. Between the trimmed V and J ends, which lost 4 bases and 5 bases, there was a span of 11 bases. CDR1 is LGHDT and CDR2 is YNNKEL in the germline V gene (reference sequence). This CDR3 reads CASSRETATGELFF. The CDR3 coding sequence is TGTGCCAGCAGCCGGGAGACTGCAACCGGGGAGCTGTTTTTT.

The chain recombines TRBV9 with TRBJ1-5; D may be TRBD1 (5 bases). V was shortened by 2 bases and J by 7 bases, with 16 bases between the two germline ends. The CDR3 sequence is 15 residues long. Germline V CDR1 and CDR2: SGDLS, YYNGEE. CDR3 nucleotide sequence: TGTGCCAGCAGCGTCGACAGCAGCCAAGGACAGCCCCAGCATTTT. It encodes CASSVDSSQGQPQHF.

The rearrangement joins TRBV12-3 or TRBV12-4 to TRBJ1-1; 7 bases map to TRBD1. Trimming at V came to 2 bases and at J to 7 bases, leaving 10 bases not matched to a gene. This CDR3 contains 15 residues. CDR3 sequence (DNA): TGTGCCAGCAGTTTATTTTCAGGGGGGCGTGTTGAAGCTTTCTTT. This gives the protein CASSLFSGGRVEAFF.

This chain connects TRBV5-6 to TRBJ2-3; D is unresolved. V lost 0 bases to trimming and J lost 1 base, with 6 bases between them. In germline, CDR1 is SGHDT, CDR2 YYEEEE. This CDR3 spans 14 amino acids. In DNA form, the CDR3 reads TGTGCCAGCAGCTTGGCCCAGGGCACAGATACGCAGTATTTT. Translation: CASSLAQGTDTQYF.

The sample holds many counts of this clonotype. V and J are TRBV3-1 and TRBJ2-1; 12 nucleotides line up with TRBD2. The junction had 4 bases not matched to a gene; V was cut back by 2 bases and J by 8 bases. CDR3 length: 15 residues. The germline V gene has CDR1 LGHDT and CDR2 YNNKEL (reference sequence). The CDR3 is CASSQTSGGWDEQFF. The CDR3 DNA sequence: TGTGCCAGCAGCCAAACTAGCGGGGGGTGGGATGAGCAGTTCTTC.

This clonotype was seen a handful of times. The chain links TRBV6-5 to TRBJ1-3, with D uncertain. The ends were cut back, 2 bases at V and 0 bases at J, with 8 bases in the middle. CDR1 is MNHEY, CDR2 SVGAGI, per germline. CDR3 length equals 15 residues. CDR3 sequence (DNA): TGTGCCAGCAGTTACATGACTGGCTCTGGAAACACCATATATTTT. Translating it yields CASSYMTGSGNTIYF.